These T cell receptor beta chains were read from a single sample in a study of cytomegalovirus exposure and HLA in healthy donors. Using immunoSEQ multiplex PCR, the repertoire was profiled, and TCRdb retains in-frame clones only, with some absent. In the table there are a few hundred thousand clones, over 75% of which are singletons. The sequenced sample was PBMCs. The receptors were gathered from a woman aged 18-35 years in good health and CMV-seronegative. Both conserved end residues are part of each CDR3. The D gene is left open where the match is weak. The size field is filled for only some rows; it gives once, few, many or a size class.

cdr3_aa: CASRPGPSLWGHGYTF
cdr3_nt: TGTGCCAGCAGACCCGGGCCGTCCTTATGGGGCCATGGCTACACCTTC
d_call: NA
v_call: TRBV7-9
clone_size: NA
j_call: TRBJ1-2

cdr3_aa: CASSAGNGGQYF
cdr3_nt: TGTGCCAGCAGTGCGGGAAATGGAGGGCAGTACTTC
d_call: NA
v_call: TRBV6-1
clone_size: NA
j_call: TRBJ2-7

cdr3_aa: CASSEAVVTTSTDTQYF
cdr3_nt: TGTGCCAGCAGTGAAGCGGTAGTTACTACTAGCACAGATACGCAGTATTTT
d_call: NA
v_call: TRBV6-1
clone_size: NA
j_call: TRBJ2-3

cdr3_aa: CASSRLFSPHEQYF
cdr3_nt: TGTGCCAGCAGCCGATTATTCAGTCCCCACGAGCAGTACTTC
d_call: NA
v_call: TRBV7-2
clone_size: NA
j_call: TRBJ2-7

cdr3_aa: CASGTTAGGERPQHF
cdr3_nt: TGTGCTAGTGGTACCACAGCGGGGGGAGAGAGGCCCCAGCATTTT
d_call: NA
v_call: TRBV12-5
clone_size: NA
j_call: TRBJ1-5

cdr3_aa: CASSLSAGVQETQYF
cdr3_nt: TGTGCCAGCAGTTTATCCGCCGGAGTCCAAGAGACCCAGTACTTC
d_call: NA
v_call: TRBV27
clone_size: NA
j_call: TRBJ2-5

cdr3_aa: CASSPGVSNQPQHF
cdr3_nt: TGTGCCAGCTCACCAGGAGTAAGCAATCAGCCCCAGCATTTT
d_call: NA
v_call: TRBV18
clone_size: NA
j_call: TRBJ1-5

cdr3_aa: CASSLRQTGAGAEAFF
cdr3_nt: TGCGCCAGCAGCTTAAGACAGACAGGGGCGGGGGCTGAAGCTTTCTTT
d_call: TRBD1
v_call: TRBV5-1
clone_size: NA
j_call: TRBJ1-1

cdr3_aa: CAISEPPTFYEQYF
cdr3_nt: TGTGCCATCAGTGAGCCGCCGACATTCTACGAGCAGTACTTC
d_call: NA
v_call: TRBV10-3
clone_size: NA
j_call: TRBJ2-7

cdr3_aa: CASSPHTGNYGYTF
cdr3_nt: TGTGCCAGCAGCCCTCATACAGGTAACTATGGCTACACCTTC
d_call: NA
v_call: TRBV27
clone_size: NA
j_call: TRBJ1-2

cdr3_aa: CASSFEGSGEQYF
cdr3_nt: TGTGCCAGCAGCTTTGAAGGCTCGGGAGAGCAGTACTTC
d_call: NA
v_call: TRBV2
clone_size: NA
j_call: TRBJ2-7

cdr3_aa: CARSLGREGHYEQYF
cdr3_nt: TGTGCCAGAAGCTTGGGGCGGGAGGGCCACTACGAGCAGTACTTC
d_call: TRBD2
v_call: TRBV5-3
clone_size: NA
j_call: TRBJ2-7

cdr3_aa: CASTPGSTDTQYF
cdr3_nt: TGCGCCAGCACCCCCGGGAGTACAGATACGCAGTATTTT
d_call: NA
v_call: TRBV5-1
clone_size: NA
j_call: TRBJ2-3

cdr3_aa: CASSQIGSAKNIQYF
cdr3_nt: TGCGCCAGCAGCCAAATTGGTAGCGCCAAAAACATTCAGTACTTC
d_call: NA
v_call: TRBV4-1
clone_size: NA
j_call: TRBJ2-4

cdr3_aa: CASSTTHSSYEQYF
cdr3_nt: TGTGCCAGCAGCACAACACACAGCTCCTACGAGCAGTACTTC
d_call: NA
v_call: TRBV9
clone_size: NA
j_call: TRBJ2-7

cdr3_aa: CASSLAPSTGELFF
cdr3_nt: TGTGCCAGCAGTTTGGCCCCCAGCACCGGGGAGCTGTTTTTT
d_call: NA
v_call: TRBV28
clone_size: NA
j_call: TRBJ2-2

cdr3_aa: CASSSTSGSIYEQYF
cdr3_nt: TGTGCCAGCAGCTCTACTAGCGGGAGTATCTACGAGCAGTACTTC
d_call: TRBD2
v_call: TRBV6-5
clone_size: NA
j_call: TRBJ2-7

cdr3_aa: CASSPGQGALGYTF
cdr3_nt: TGTGCCAGCAGCCCCGGACAGGGGGCGCTTGGCTACACCTTC
d_call: TRBD1
v_call: TRBV7-2
clone_size: few
j_call: TRBJ1-2

cdr3_aa: CASSQVWRSRDTIYF
cdr3_nt: TGCGCCAGCAGCCAAGTCTGGCGGTCGCGAGACACCATATATTTT
d_call: NA
v_call: TRBV4-3
clone_size: NA
j_call: TRBJ1-3

cdr3_aa: CASSRLAGGPTDTQYF
cdr3_nt: TGTGCCAGCAGCAGACTAGCGGGAGGGCCGACAGATACGCAGTATTTT
d_call: TRBD2
v_call: TRBV9
clone_size: NA
j_call: TRBJ2-3

cdr3_aa: CASSLVFTDTQYF
cdr3_nt: TGTGCCAGCAGCTTAGTCTTCACAGATACGCAGTATTTT
d_call: NA
v_call: TRBV11-3
clone_size: NA
j_call: TRBJ2-3

cdr3_aa: CATSRGGGNYGYTF
cdr3_nt: TGTGCCACCAGCAGAGGGGGGGGCAACTATGGCTACACCTTC
d_call: NA
v_call: TRBV15
clone_size: NA
j_call: TRBJ1-2